Shown below are 17 T cell receptor beta chains from a single sample sequenced in a study of identical twins' blood T cells. TCRdb analysed the 5' RACE reads with MiXCR anew, one entry per CDR3 protein. The sample shows roughly 380,000 distinct CDR3 sequences, more than 25% of them seen only once. Sequencing used PBMCs. The origin of the receptors is a woman between 18 and 50 years old in good health.

There are a few counts of this clonotype. This chain's CDR3 is CASSVSGGSVTDTQYF. The CDR3 DNA reads as TGTGCCAGCAGCGTAAGCGGGGGCAGCGTCACAGATACGCAGTATTTT. The chain links TRBV9 to TRBJ2-3, with TRBD2 matching over 8 bases. The V and J ends lost 1 base and 2 bases, in that order; junction bases with no gene match: 6. This CDR3 is built from 16 residues. The germline gives CDR1 SGDLS, CDR2 YYNGEE.

Only a few counts were recorded for this clonotype. The rearrangement uses TRBV20-1 and TRBJ2-1; D uncertain. This CDR3 contains 11 residues. Germline values: CDR1 DFQATT, CDR2 SNEGSKA (reference sequence). V was trimmed by 2 bases and J by 10 bases, leaving 9 bases between them. The CDR3 nucleotides are TGCAGTGCTAGACTAATCCGGGAGCAGTTCTTC. Protein: CSARLIREQFF.

This clonotype was found a few times. The chain combines TRBV29-1 with TRBJ2-2; D gene unclear. CDR3 size: 12 residues. CDR1 and CDR2 (germline): SQVTM, ANQGSEA. V lost 4 bases, J lost 6 bases, and 9 bases lay in between. The DNA for the CDR3 is TGCAGCGTTGGAAGGGCTGCCGGGGAGCTGTTTTTT. It encodes CSVGRAAGELFF.

In this sample, this clonotype turned up a few times. This sequence joins TRBV20-1 and TRBJ2-5; D gene unclear. CDR1 is DFQATT and CDR2 is SNEGSKA in the germline V gene (reference sequence). The CDR3 covers 14 residues. V lost 3 bases and J lost 2, with 13 bases in between. CDR3 DNA sequence: TGCAGTGCTAGTCGTAACCCCACGCAAGAGACCCAGTACTTC. Its translation: CSASRNPTQETQYF.

Only a few counts were recorded for this clonotype. The rearrangement links TRBV20-1 to TRBJ2-1; 11 bases are a match to TRBD2. The CDR3 loop spans 20 amino acids. Germline loops: CDR1 DFQATT, CDR2 SNEGSKA (reference sequence). J lost 4 bases, V lost 4 bases, and 21 bases had no gene match. The CDR3 DNA is TGCAGTGCTATCTCACTGGAACTAGCGGGGGACCCCGGGCCTTACAATGAGCAGTTCTTC. Translating gives CSAISLELAGDPGPYNEQFF.

A few counts support this clonotype. The V gene is TRBV12-3 or TRBV12-4, the J gene TRBJ1-1; TRBD1 matches at 7 bases. The length of the CDR3 is 13 residues. V was clipped by 6 bases and J by 1 base; unmatched bases: 2. The CDR3 coding sequence is TGTGCCAGCAGACAGGGGTCGAACACTGAAGCTTTCTTT. Residues: CASRQGSNTEAFF.

This clonotype was detected only a few times. The gene calls are TRBV21-1 and TRBJ1-4; no DNA check was done on the table's D call, TRBD1. TRBV21-1 is assigned pseudogene status. The CDR3 runs 16 residues. For the CDR3, the DNA is TGTGCCAGCAGCAAAGCGGTCCGGGACAGTGATGAAAAACTGTTTTTT. This gives the protein CASSKAVRDSDEKLFF.

The chain uses TRBV29-1 and TRBJ1-2; D call uncertain. The CDR3 is 12 amino acids. Germline-derived CDR1 and CDR2 are SQVTM and ANQGSEA. Trimming removed 0 bases at V and 4 bases at J, with 6 bases between. The CDR3 here is CSVEERTYGYTF. CDR3 in DNA: TGCAGCGTTGAAGAACGGACCTATGGCTACACCTTC.

This clonotype has just a few counts. This sequence joins TRBV6-2 or TRBV6-3 and TRBJ1-5; D is unresolved. V was clipped by 10 bases and J by 4 bases, with 17 bases between them. Germline assignment: CDR1 MNHEY and CDR2 SVGEGT. This CDR3 region has 14 residues. As DNA, the CDR3 is TGTGCCACCCTCGGTAGACGTTGGAATCAGCCCCAGCATTTT. Translation gives CATLGRRWNQPQHF.

This sequence joins TRBV18 and TRBJ2-1; no definite D call. From germline, CDR1 is KGHSH and CDR2 LQKENI. CDR3 length equals 15 residues. V lost 3 bases to trimming and J lost 7 bases, with 16 bases between them. In DNA form, the CDR3 reads TGTGCCAGCTCACCGGACCGTGGTTTTGGTAATGAGCAGTTCTTC. It translates to CASSPDRGFGNEQFF.

This chain connects TRBV27 to TRBJ2-3; possibly TRBD2 for D (6 bases). The CDR3 has 15 residues. Germline lookup yields CDR1 MNHEY and CDR2 SMNVEV (reference sequence). The V and J ends lost 2 bases and 4 bases respectively, with 13 bases between them. CDR3 nucleotide sequence: TGTGCCAGCAGTTTACCGGGACTTGACTCAGATACGCAGTATTTT. It yields the protein CASSLPGLDSDTQYF.

This clonotype was found a few times. The rearrangement links TRBV5-4 to TRBJ2-5, with no clear D. There are 12 residues in the CDR3. Trimming took off 3 bases at V and 5 bases at J, with 8 bases between the two ends. The V gene's germline CDR1 is SGHNT and CDR2 YYREEE (reference sequence). This CDR3 is CASSSTTETQYF. The CDR3 nucleotides are TGTGCCAGCAGCTCCACCACCGAGACCCAGTACTTC.

This clonotype has just a few counts. V is TRBV12-3 or TRBV12-4 and J is TRBJ1-1; TRBD1 aligns across 8 bases. After removal of 5 bases from V and 4 bases from J, the junction contained 6 bases not matched to a gene. This CDR3 has 14 residues. The CDR3 is CASSGTGRGTEAFF. In DNA, the CDR3 is TGTGCCAGCAGTGGGACAGGTCGGGGCACTGAAGCTTTCTTT.

There are a few counts of this clonotype. This chain links TRBV20-1 with TRBJ2-1; perhaps D is TRBD1 or TRBD2 (5 bases each). The CDR3 is 15 amino acids. Germline V gives CDR1 DFQATT, CDR2 SNEGSKA (reference sequence). The germline V and J ends were trimmed by 2 bases and 9 bases, with 20 bases remaining between them. This CDR3 is CSARLGPHVEREQFF. In DNA, the CDR3 is TGCAGTGCTAGACTGGGACCACATGTCGAGCGTGAGCAGTTCTTC.

Only a few counts were recorded for this clonotype. The gene calls are TRBV7-9 and TRBJ1-6; the D is unclear. Trimming took off 4 bases at V and 5 bases at J, with 9 bases between the two ends. The CDR3 totals 14 residues. CDR1 SEHNR and CDR2 FQNEAQ come from the germline V gene (reference sequence). CDR3 bases: TGTGCCAGCAGCTCCTACACGGATAATTCACCCCTCCACTTT. Translated, it gives CASSSYTDNSPLHF.

This clonotype was detected only a few times. The chain links TRBV12-3 or TRBV12-4 to TRBJ1-1; no clear D. The CDR3 loop spans 12 amino acids. Between the trimmed V and J ends, which lost 5 bases and 10 bases, there was a span of 14 bases. CDR3 sequence reads: CASSLRNRGAFF. The CDR3 nucleotides are TGTGCCAGCAGTCTCAGGAATCGGGGAGCTTTCTTT.

This clonotype was detected a few times. J is TRBJ2-2 and V is TRBV19; 8 nucleotides align to TRBD2. Trimming took 6 bases from V and 3 from J; bases not matched to a gene: 6. The germline V gene has CDR1 LNHDA and CDR2 SQIVND (reference sequence). This CDR3 has 15 amino acids. The CDR3 reads CASRTREGDTGELFF. CDR3 DNA: TGTGCCAGTAGAACCCGGGAGGGGGACACCGGGGAGCTGTTTTTT.